These T cell receptor beta chains were read from a single sample in a study of cytotoxic CD8 clonotypes in ibrutinib-treated CLL. Only in-frame clones appear in the TCRdb table, and some are missing; sequencing was by immunoSEQ multiplex PCR. The sample comprises around 40,000 clones, around 70% of which are singletons, and 10% rests with the top ten. The specimen was PBMCs, collected at disease progression, from a patient treated with ibrutinib. The receptors shown here come from a human donor with chronic lymphocytic leukemia. Both conserved end residues are part of each CDR3. Fields, in order: D gene, clone size, J gene, CDR3 length, V gene, CDR3 DNA, CDR3 protein. A D gene is named only where the DNA matches it firmly. Expanded clones are given a class, and other clones once, few, many or no size at all.

>-|-|TRBJ2-3|14|TRBV1
TGCACTCCTCACAGGGGTGGGGGCACAGATACGCAGTATTTT
CTPHRGGGTDTQYF
>-|-|TRBJ1-2|12|TRBV6-1
TGTGCCAGCAGTGACAGGGACTATGGCTACACCTTC
CASSDRDYGYTF
>-|-|TRBJ2-7|16|TRBV7-8
TGTGCCAGCAGCGGCCCCCTTGGACCACTCTCCTACGAGCAGTACTTC
CASSGPLGPLSYEQYF
>-|-|TRBJ2-7|13|TRBV5-1
TGCGCCAGTCGCATCCTAGGGGAGAACGAGCAGTACTTC
CASRILGENEQYF
>TRBD2|-|TRBJ2-7|18|TRBV11-2
TGTGCCAGCAGCTTAGATCCGGGACTAGCAAGGTGGTTTGAAAGGCAGTACTTC
CASSLDPGLARWFERQYF
>-|few|TRBJ2-1|15|TRBV27
TGTGCCAGCAGCTTCTTATCGGGGCAGGACAATGAGCAGTTCTTC
CASSFLSGQDNEQFF
>TRBD1|-|TRBJ2-2|14|TRBV19
TGTGCCAGTAGTCGACAGGGGAACACCGGGGAGCTGTTTTTT
CASSRQGNTGELFF
>-|-|TRBJ2-7|13|TRBV7-9
TGTGCCAGCAGCTCACCCCCAGTCTACGAGCAGTACTTC
CASSSPPVYEQYF
>TRBD2|-|TRBJ2-5|17|TRBV11-1
TGTGCCAGCAGCTCCGGGAGTAGCGGGGGAGCCGGAGAGACCCAGTACTTC
CASSSGSSGGAGETQYF
>TRBD2|-|TRBJ2-7|12|TRBV19
TGTGCCAGTTCTAGCGGGTACTACGAGCAGTACTTC
CASSSGYYEQYF
>-|-|TRBJ2-5|10|TRBV10-1
TGCGCCAGCCCAGTGGAGACCCAGTACTTC
CASPVETQYF
>-|-|TRBJ2-7|14|TRBV5-6
TGTGCCAGCAGCTTGTGGTCAGGCTCCTACGAGCAGTACTTC
CASSLWSGSYEQYF
>TRBD2|-|TRBJ2-5|18|TRBV7-7
TGTGCTAGCAGCTTAGAGTATGGACTAGCGGGCGCCCAAGAGACCCAGTACTTC
CASSLEYGLAGAQETQYF
>TRBD1|few|TRBJ2-7|16|TRBV19
TGTGCCAGTAGGAGAAACGACAGGACAGGGTCCTACGAGCAGTACTTC
CASRRNDRTGSYEQYF
>TRBD1|-|TRBJ1-5|15|TRBV28
TGTGCCAGCAATTCAGGGGGGGCTGGCAATCAGCCCCAGCATTTT
CASNSGGAGNQPQHF
>TRBD1|medium-sized|TRBJ1-1|17|TRBV19
TGTGCCAGTCGTCCGAGGGACAGGGGGGAGGTGAACACTGAAGCTTTCTTT
CASRPRDRGEVNTEAFF
>TRBD1|-|TRBJ2-2|17|TRBV18
TGTGCCAGCTCACTCTTCCAGACAGGGGCGGGCACCGGGGAGCTGTTTTTT
CASSLFQTGAGTGELFF
>TRBD1|-|TRBJ1-1|13|TRBV7-3
TGTGCCAGCAGCCGGGACAGGAACACTGAAGCTTTCTTT
CASSRDRNTEAFF
>-|-|TRBJ2-4|14|TRBV18
TGTGCCAGCTCACCGAGGGTCACCAAAAACATTCAGTACTTC
CASSPRVTKNIQYF
>-|-|TRBJ2-1|14|TRBV7-3
TGTGCCAGCAGCCCCGGACTGGGGTACAATGAGCAGTTCTTC
CASSPGLGYNEQFF
>-|-|TRBJ2-3|17|TRBV9
TGTGCCAGCAGCCCCGGGGGACGGGTGTGGGGCACAGATACGCAGTATTTT
CASSPGGRVWGTDTQYF
>-|-|TRBJ1-1|12|TRBV6-5
TGTGCCAGCCACATCGCGGGGACTGAAGCTTTCTTT
CASHIAGTEAFF
>-|-|TRBJ2-7|14|TRBV7-8
TGTGCCAGCAGCCGGAGAGTCCTCACCTACGAGCAGTACTTC
CASSRRVLTYEQYF
>-|-|TRBJ2-5|15|TRBV5-1
TGCGCCAGCAGCTTGGGGGGGCAGAACCAAGAGACCCAGTACTTC
CASSLGGQNQETQYF
>TRBD1|-|TRBJ2-7|15|TRBV28
TGTGCCAGCAGTTTCCTGACAGGGGGCGTTAACGAGCAGTACTTC
CASSFLTGGVNEQYF
>-|once|TRBJ2-3|14|TRBV5-1
TGCGCCAGCAGCTTAGGGGGGGACGCAGATACGCAGTATTTT
CASSLGGDADTQYF
>-|once|TRBJ1-3|16|TRBV4-1
TGCGCCAGCAGCCATGGCCCGGGGCCCTTCGGAAACACCATATATTTT
CASSHGPGPFGNTIYF
>-|-|TRBJ2-2|16|TRBV25-1
TGTGCCAGCAGTGATCAGACGGCCCCGAGCACCGGGGAGCTGTTTTTT
CASSDQTAPSTGELFF
>TRBD1|-|TRBJ2-1|16|TRBV30
TGTGCCTGGATTCCCCCTGGGACAGGGGGTTACAATGAGCAGTTCTTC
CAWIPPGTGGYNEQFF
>-|-|TRBJ1-2|16|TRBV6-5
TGTGCCAGCAGTTACTCGCCCCAGAAGGCTAACTATGGCTACACCTTC
CASSYSPQKANYGYTF
>TRBD1|-|TRBJ1-1|13|TRBV6-5
TGTGCCAGCAGTTCCGGGACAGGTGTAAGGGCTTTCTTT
CASSSGTGVRAFF
>-|-|TRBJ2-5|13|TRBV14
TGTGCCAGCAGCCGAAGAGGGTGGGAGACCCAGTACTTC
CASSRRGWETQYF
>-|few|TRBJ2-1|12|TRBV6-5
TGTGCCACCACGACAGGTTACAATGAGCAGTTCTTC
CATTTGYNEQFF
>-|-|TRBJ1-5|14|TRBV27
TGTGCCAGCAGACTACAGGGAAGCAATCAGCCCCAGCATTTT
CASRLQGSNQPQHF
>TRBD1|few|TRBJ1-2|16|TRBV2
TGTGCCAGCAGGGGGGGGACAGTTCTTGTTTCCTTCGGCTACACCTTC
CASRGGTVLVSFGYTF
>TRBD2|few|TRBJ2-7|14|TRBV27
TGTGCCAGCAGTTTAGCGGGGGGGTTCTACGAGCAGTACTTC
CASSLAGGFYEQYF
>-|-|TRBJ2-2|12|TRBV19
TGTGCCAGTAGTATAGTCCCCCGGGAGCTGTTTTTT
CASSIVPRELFF
>TRBD1|-|TRBJ2-7|15|TRBV6-5
TGTGCCAGCAGCCTCCGGACAGGGTTCATCTACGAGCAGTACTTC
CASSLRTGFIYEQYF
>TRBD1|-|TRBJ1-2|13|TRBV10-3
TGTGCCATCACCGGGACAGGATTCTATGGCTACACCTTC
CAITGTGFYGYTF
>-|-|TRBJ1-2|15|TRBV27
TGTGCCAGCAGTTTATTGGGTCAGGGCTCTGCCGGCTACACCTTC
CASSLLGQGSAGYTF
>-|-|TRBJ1-2|14|TRBV7-9
TGTGCCAGCAGCTTAGGGCCGGTTAACTATGGCTACACCTTC
CASSLGPVNYGYTF
>TRBD1|-|TRBJ2-1|14|TRBV7-8
TGTGCCAGCAGCTCCCGGACAGGTTCCAATGAGCAGTTCTTC
CASSSRTGSNEQFF
>TRBD1|-|TRBJ2-7|23|TRBV6-4
TGTGCCAGCAGTGACTCACAACACCCGAAGGACAGGGGAGCGCCGTGGGGACGTCTCGAGCAGTACTTC
CASSDSQHPKDRGAPWGRLEQYF
>TRBD1|-|TRBJ2-7|13|TRBV29-1
TGCAGCGCTACCGGGACAGGGTTTCAGGAGCAGTACTTC
CSATGTGFQEQYF
>-|-|TRBJ2-7|15|TRBV25-1
TGTGCCAGCAGTGAATCAGCGGCTCTTCCCTACGAGCAGTACTTC
CASSESAALPYEQYF
>TRBD1|-|TRBJ2-2|16|TRBV5-1
TGCGCCAGTGCCCTCGGGGACAGCCCAACCGGCGGGGAGCTGTTTTTT
CASALGDSPTGGELFF
>TRBD2|-|TRBJ2-7|14|TRBV29-1
TGCAGCGTTGAAGATCGACAGCGGGAGATCAAGCAGTACTTC
CSVEDRQREIKQYF
>TRBD1|-|TRBJ2-2|19|TRBV4-1
TGCGCCAGCAGCCAAGTGATAGACCGGGACAGGGGCTATCCCGGGGAGCTGTTTTTT
CASSQVIDRDRGYPGELFF
>TRBD2|-|TRBJ2-1|17|TRBV15
TGTGCCACCAGCAGAGCCCTAGGACTAGCGGGAGGGGCGGAGCAGTTCTTC
CATSRALGLAGGAEQFF
>-|-|TRBJ2-7|15|TRBV9
TGTGCCAGCAGCACCGACCCAGGAGGGATCTACGAGCAGTACTTC
CASSTDPGGIYEQYF
>TRBD1|-|TRBJ2-1|16|TRBV5-1
TGCGCCAGCAGCTCCTGGGCGGACAGGGGTAGTGGGGAGCAGTTCTTC
CASSSWADRGSGEQFF
>-|-|TRBJ2-7|15|TRBV7-9
TGTGCCAGCAGCTTAGGACAGGCTATCTCCTACGAGCAGTACTTC
CASSLGQAISYEQYF
>TRBD2|-|TRBJ2-1|15|TRBV11-3
TGTGCCAGCAGCTTAGAGCCCGTGCCGGGAGGTGAGCAGTTCTTC
CASSLEPVPGGEQFF
>TRBD2|-|TRBJ2-5|14|TRBV27
TGTGCCAGCAGACTGCTAGCGGGAGGGGAGACCCAGTACTTC
CASRLLAGGETQYF
>-|-|TRBJ1-2|13|TRBV18
TGTGCCAGCTCACCAGAGGGACGAGATGGCTACACCTTC
CASSPEGRDGYTF